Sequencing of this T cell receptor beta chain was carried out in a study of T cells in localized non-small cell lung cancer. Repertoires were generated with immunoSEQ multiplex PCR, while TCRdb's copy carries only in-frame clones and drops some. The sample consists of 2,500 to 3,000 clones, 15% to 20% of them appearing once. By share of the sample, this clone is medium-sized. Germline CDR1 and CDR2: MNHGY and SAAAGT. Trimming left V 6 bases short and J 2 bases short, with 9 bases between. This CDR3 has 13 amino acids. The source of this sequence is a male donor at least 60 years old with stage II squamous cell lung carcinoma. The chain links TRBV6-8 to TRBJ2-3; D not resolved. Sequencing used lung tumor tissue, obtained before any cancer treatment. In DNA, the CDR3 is TGTGCCAGCAGCTCCCCGGCCACAGATACGCAGTATTTT. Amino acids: CASSSPATDTQYF.